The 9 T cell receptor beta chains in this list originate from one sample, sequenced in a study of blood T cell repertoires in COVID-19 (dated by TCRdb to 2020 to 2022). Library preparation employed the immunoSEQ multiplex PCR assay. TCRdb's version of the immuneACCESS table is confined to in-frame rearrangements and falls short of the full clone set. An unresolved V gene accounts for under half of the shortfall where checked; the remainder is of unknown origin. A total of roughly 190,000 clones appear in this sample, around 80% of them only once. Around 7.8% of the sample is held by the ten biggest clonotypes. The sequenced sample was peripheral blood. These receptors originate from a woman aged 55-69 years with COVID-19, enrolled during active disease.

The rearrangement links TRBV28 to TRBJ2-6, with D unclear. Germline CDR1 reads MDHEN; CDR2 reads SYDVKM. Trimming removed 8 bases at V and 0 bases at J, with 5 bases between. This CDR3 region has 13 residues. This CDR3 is CASESSGANVLTF. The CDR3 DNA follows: TGTGCCAGCGAGAGCTCTGGGGCCAACGTCCTGACTTTC.

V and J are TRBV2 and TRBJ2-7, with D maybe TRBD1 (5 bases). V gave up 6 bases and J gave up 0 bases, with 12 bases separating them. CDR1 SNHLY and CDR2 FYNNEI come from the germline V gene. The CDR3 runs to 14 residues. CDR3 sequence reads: CASRLDSSSYEQYV. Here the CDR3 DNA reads TGTGCCAGCAGGCTCGACAGCAGCTCCTACGAGCAGTACGTC.

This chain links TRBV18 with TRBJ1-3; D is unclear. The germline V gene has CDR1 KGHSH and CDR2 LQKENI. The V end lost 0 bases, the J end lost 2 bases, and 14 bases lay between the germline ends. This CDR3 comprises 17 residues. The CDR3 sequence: CASSPPSLGRTGNTIYF. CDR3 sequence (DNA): TGTGCCAGCTCACCACCGTCCCTAGGGAGGACTGGAAACACCATATATTTT.

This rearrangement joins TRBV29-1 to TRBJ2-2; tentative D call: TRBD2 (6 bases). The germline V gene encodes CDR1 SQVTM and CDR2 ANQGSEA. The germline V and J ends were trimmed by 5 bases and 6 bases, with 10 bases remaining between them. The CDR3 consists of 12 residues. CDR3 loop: CSVLAGPGELFF. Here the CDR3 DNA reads TGCAGCGTTTTGGCGGGACCCGGGGAGCTGTTTTTT.

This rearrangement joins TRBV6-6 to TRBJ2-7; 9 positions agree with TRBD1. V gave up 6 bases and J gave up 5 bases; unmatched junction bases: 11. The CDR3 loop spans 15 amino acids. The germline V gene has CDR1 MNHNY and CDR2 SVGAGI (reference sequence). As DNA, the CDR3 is TGTGCCAGCAGGCACGCGGGACAGGGCTGGGACGAGCAGTACGTC. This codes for CASRHAGQGWDEQYV.

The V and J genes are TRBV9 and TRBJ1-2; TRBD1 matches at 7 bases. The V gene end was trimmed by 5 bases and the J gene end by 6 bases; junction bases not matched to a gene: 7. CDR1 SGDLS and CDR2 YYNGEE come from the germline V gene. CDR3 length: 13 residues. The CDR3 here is CASSQTGENGYTF. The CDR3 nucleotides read TGTGCCAGCAGTCAAACAGGGGAGAATGGCTACACCTTC.

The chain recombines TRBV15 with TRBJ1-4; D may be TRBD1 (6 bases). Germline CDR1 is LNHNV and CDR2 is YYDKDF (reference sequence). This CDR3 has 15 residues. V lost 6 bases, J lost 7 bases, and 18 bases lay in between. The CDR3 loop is CATRTPRGFPEKLFF. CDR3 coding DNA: TGTGCCACCAGGACGCCCAGGGGATTTCCTGAAAAACTGTTTTTT.

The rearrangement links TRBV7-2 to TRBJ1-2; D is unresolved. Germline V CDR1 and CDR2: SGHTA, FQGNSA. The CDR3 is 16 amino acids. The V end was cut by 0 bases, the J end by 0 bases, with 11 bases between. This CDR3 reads CASSLALGGANYGYTF. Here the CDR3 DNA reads TGTGCCAGCAGCTTAGCACTTGGAGGAGCTAACTATGGCTACACCTTC.

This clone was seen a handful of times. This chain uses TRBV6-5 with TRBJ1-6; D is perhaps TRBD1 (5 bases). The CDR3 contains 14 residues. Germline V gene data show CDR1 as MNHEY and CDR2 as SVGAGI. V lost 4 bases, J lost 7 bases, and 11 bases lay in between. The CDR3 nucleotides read TGTGCCAGCAGTTTAAGGGGCCGGAATTCACCCCTCCACTTT. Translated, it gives CASSLRGRNSPLHF.